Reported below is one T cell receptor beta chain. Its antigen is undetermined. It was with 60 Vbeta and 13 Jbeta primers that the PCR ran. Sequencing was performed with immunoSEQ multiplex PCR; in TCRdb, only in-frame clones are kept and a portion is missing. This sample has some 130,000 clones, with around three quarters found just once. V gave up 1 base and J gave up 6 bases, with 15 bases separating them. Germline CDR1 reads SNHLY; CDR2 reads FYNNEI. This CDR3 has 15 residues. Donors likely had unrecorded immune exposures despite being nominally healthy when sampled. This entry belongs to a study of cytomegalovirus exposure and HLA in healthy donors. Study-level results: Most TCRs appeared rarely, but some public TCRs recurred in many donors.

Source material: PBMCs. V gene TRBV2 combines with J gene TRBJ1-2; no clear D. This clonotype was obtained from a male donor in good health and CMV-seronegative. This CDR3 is CASSEEATRMDGYTF. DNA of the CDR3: TGTGCCAGCAGTGAAGAGGCTACGAGGATGGATGGCTACACCTTC.